These 31 T cell receptor beta chains were all obtained from the same sample, sequenced in a study of blood T cell repertoires in COVID-19 (dated by TCRdb to the early 2020s). Receptors were amplified or captured by the immunoSEQ multiplex PCR assay. Held by TCRdb, this immuneACCESS table contains in-frame sequences only and omits some clones. Under half of the omission traces to an unresolved V gene where checked; the cause of the rest is unknown. In all, the sample holds fewer than 300,000 clones, and 82% of those were seen once. Of the sample, about 3% is held by the ten largest clones. The specimen was peripheral blood. The receptors shown here come from a woman younger than 30 with acute or convalescent COVID-19.

In its sample, this clone was seen many times. The rearrangement links TRBV4-1 to TRBJ2-2, with 8 bases matching TRBD2. The CDR3 contains 16 residues. Germline CDR1 MGHRA, CDR2 YSYEKL. V was pared by 4 bases and J by 3 bases, with 7 bases of the junction left unmatched. CDR3 loop: CASSPGLALYTGELFF. The CDR3 DNA is TGCGCCAGCAGCCCCGGACTAGCTTTGTACACCGGGGAGCTGTTTTTT.

The CDR3 sequence: CACGLGASGNTIYF. The DNA for the CDR3 is TGTGCCTGCGGGCTGGGGGCAAGTGGAAACACCATATATTTT. This chain links TRBV28 with TRBJ1-3, with D possibly TRBD1 on 6 matching bases. Trimming removed 11 bases at V and 3 bases at J, with 17 bases between. The CDR3 has 14 residues. Germline assignment: CDR1 MDHEN and CDR2 SYDVKM.

J is TRBJ2-3 and V is TRBV10-3; maybe TRBD2 (7 bases). The V end was cut by 9 bases, the J end by 7 bases, with 17 bases between. Germline CDR1 is ENHRY and CDR2 is SYGVKD. The CDR3 covers 13 residues. CDR3 bases: TGTGCCATATCTAGAGGGGGGGAATATACGCAGTATTTT. Translated: CAISRGGEYTQYF.

This rearrangement joins TRBV9 to TRBJ2-7; perhaps TRBD2 as D (7 bases). The CDR3 is 14 amino acids. Germline CDR1 reads SGDLS; CDR2 reads YYNGEE. The V end lost 2 bases, the J end lost 3 bases, and 12 bases lay between the germline ends. CDR3 sequence (DNA): TGTGCCAGCAGCGTGGGGGAGGGGGTCTACGAGCAGTACTTC. Translated, it gives CASSVGEGVYEQYF.

This chain connects TRBV19 to TRBJ1-4, with D possibly matching TRBD1 (5 bases). With 5 bases removed from V and 11 bases from J, the gap between germline ends came to 21 bases. The CDR3 is 15 residues long. Germline V CDR1 and CDR2: LNHDA, SQIVND (reference sequence). The CDR3 DNA is TGTGCCAGTAGTTCACCGACAGTCTTGGCTCTCAAACTGTTTTTT. Translated, it gives CASSSPTVLALKLFF.

The chain carries TRBV18 and TRBJ2-1; TRBD1 is a possible D gene (7 bases). V lost 3 bases, J lost 8 bases, and 26 bases lay in between. This CDR3 is 18 amino acids long. The germline gives CDR1 KGHSH, CDR2 LQKENI. CDR3 region: CASSPLQFLDREAYEQFF. The CDR3, as DNA: TGTGCCAGCTCACCCCTTCAGTTCCTCGACAGGGAGGCATATGAGCAGTTCTTC.

The chain employs TRBV4-3 and TRBJ1-2; D perhaps matches TRBD1 (5 bases). This CDR3 spans 18 amino acids. Germline lookup yields CDR1 LGHNA and CDR2 YSLEER. Trimming took 0 bases from V and 2 from J, leaving 19 bases between them. The CDR3 sequence: CASSQDALVGVTNYGYTF. CDR3 DNA: TGCGCCAGCAGCCAAGACGCACTCGTAGGGGTAACCAACTATGGCTACACCTTC.

The CDR3 loop reads CASSAGQGADEQYF. CDR3 in DNA: TGTGCCAGCAGCGCCGGACAGGGGGCGGACGAGCAGTACTTC. The chain links TRBV5-5 to TRBJ2-7; 11 bases fit TRBD1. Germline V CDR1 and CDR2: SGHKS, YYEKEE (reference sequence). The length of the CDR3 is 14 residues. With 4 bases clipped from V and 5 bases from J, the junction kept 5 bases outside the gene matches.

The chain links TRBV7-8 to TRBJ1-1; D is unresolved. Germline loops: CDR1 SGHVS, CDR2 FQNEAQ. V was clipped by 1 base and J by 2 bases, with 8 bases between them. This CDR3 contains 14 residues. The DNA for the CDR3 is TGTGCCAGCAGCTTAGAATTCCTTAACACTGAAGCTTTCTTT. As protein: CASSLEFLNTEAFF.

This clone has just one count. The chain links TRBV28 to TRBJ2-7, with 7 bases lining up with TRBD2. After removal of 2 bases from V and 1 base from J, the junction contained 5 bases not matched to a gene. Germline V gives CDR1 MDHEN, CDR2 SYDVKM. The CDR3 has 15 amino acids. Here the CDR3 reads CASSLRGETSYEQYF. In nucleotides, the CDR3 is TGTGCCAGCAGTTTACGGGGGGAAACGTCCTACGAGCAGTACTTC. The full variable domain, with the rest looked up from reference TRBV28 and TRBJ2-7, is DVKVTQSSRYLVKRTGEKVFLECVQDMDHENMFWYRQDPGLGLRLIYFSYDVKMKEKGDIPEGYSVSREKKERFSLILESASTNQTSMYLCASSLRGETSYEQYFGPGTRLTVT.

The chain couples TRBV3-1 (or the pseudogene TRBV3-2) to TRBJ2-3; tentatively, D is TRBD2 (5 bases). Trimming removed 4 bases at V and 1 base at J, with 9 bases between. The germline gives CDR1 LGHDT, CDR2 YNNKEL (reference sequence). This CDR3 is 14 amino acids long. The chain's CDR3 is CASSRSGGTDTQYF. DNA of the CDR3: TGTGCCAGCAGCCGGTCCGGGGGCACAGATACGCAGTATTTT.

The chain links TRBV12-3 or TRBV12-4 to TRBJ1-2, with 8 positions matching TRBD1. This CDR3 contains 13 residues. Losses at the gene ends were 3 bases for V and 7 bases for J; bases not matched to a gene: 4. This CDR3 is CASSFSGGPGYTF. The CDR3 region has the DNA TGTGCCAGCAGTTTTTCAGGGGGCCCTGGCTACACCTTC.

The chain employs TRBV19 and TRBJ1-4; no clear D gene. The CDR3 is made up of 15 amino acids. The germline CDR1 and CDR2 sequences are LNHDA and SQIVND (reference sequence). V lost 2 bases and J lost 3, with 10 bases in between. The CDR3 DNA is TGTGCCAGTAGTATATCTAGACTACCTAATGAAAAACTGTTTTTT. Translating it yields CASSISRLPNEKLFF.

This clone was observed a single time. The V and J genes are TRBV6-5 and TRBJ2-2, with TRBD2 identical over 9 bases. Germline V CDR1 and CDR2: MNHEY, SVGAGI. V was pared by 2 bases and J by 4 bases, with 5 bases of the junction left unmatched. The CDR3 contains 16 residues. CDR3 loop: CASSYTASGTTGELFF. CDR3 nucleotide sequence: TGTGCCAGCAGTTACACGGCTAGCGGGACCACCGGGGAGCTGTTTTTT.

The gene calls are TRBV14 and TRBJ1-2; D not certain. CDR1 SGHDN and CDR2 FVKESK come from the germline V gene. The CDR3 sequence is 17 residues long. Trimming removed 0 bases at V and 7 bases at J, with 21 bases between. The CDR3 DNA sequence: TGTGCCAGCAGCCAAGATAAGAGCTGGAGAGGCGGGTCTGGCTACACCTTC. Protein product: CASSQDKSWRGGSGYTF.

Worth noting for this clone: The sample contains more than one DNA sequence encoding this CDR3. The J gene is TRBJ2-3, the V gene TRBV4-1, with unresolved D. CDR1 MGHRA and CDR2 YSYEKL come from the germline V gene. This CDR3 spans 16 amino acids. V was shortened by 0 bases and J by 0 bases, with 10 bases between the two germline ends. The CDR3 loop is CASSQEARPSTDTQYF. The CDR3 nucleotides read TGCGCCAGCAGCCAAGAAGCTAGACCTAGCACAGATACGCAGTATTTT.

The rearrangement links TRBV19 to TRBJ2-2; D possibly corresponds to TRBD1 (6 bases). Per germline, CDR1 LNHDA and CDR2 SQIVND (reference sequence). V shed 6 bases and J shed 1 base, with 12 bases lying between them. The CDR3 length is 15 residues. CDR3 loop: CASRAATGNTGELFF. DNA for the CDR3: TGTGCCAGTAGGGCCGCGACAGGGAACACCGGGGAGCTGTTTTTT.

The chain recombines TRBV6-5 with TRBJ1-2; 9 positions match TRBD1. The germline V gene encodes CDR1 MNHEY and CDR2 SVGAGI. The CDR3 consists of 14 residues. With 7 bases clipped from V and 3 bases from J, the junction kept 6 bases outside the gene matches. CDR3 bases: TGTGCCAGCATGTCGGGACAGGGACACTATGGCTACACCTTC. It codes for CASMSGQGHYGYTF.

This clone was seen a few times. The chain combines TRBV18 with TRBJ2-7; D remains ambiguous. CDR1 and CDR2 (germline): KGHSH, LQKENI. V lost 3 bases and J lost 2, with 14 bases in between. The length of the CDR3 is 15 residues. This CDR3 is CASSPSRQRTYEQYF. The CDR3 nucleotides are TGTGCCAGCTCACCGTCGCGTCAGAGGACCTACGAGCAGTACTTC.

The chain joins TRBV28 to TRBJ2-1; D gene unclear. CDR1 is MDHEN and CDR2 is SYDVKM in the germline V gene. Trimming removed 5 bases from V and 5 bases from J, with 13 bases in between. This CDR3 is built from 14 residues. CDR3 protein: CASSPLGRHNEQFF. The CDR3 DNA is TGTGCCAGCAGTCCGCTAGGTCGGCACAATGAGCAGTTCTTC. The entire variable domain, with the rest obtained from reference TRBV28 and TRBJ2-1, is as follows: DVKVTQSSRYLVKRTGEKVFLECVQDMDHENMFWYRQDPGLGLRLIYFSYDVKMKEKGDIPEGYSVSREKKERFSLILESASTNQTSMYLCASSPLGRHNEQFFGPGTRLTVL.

The chain joins TRBV11-2 to TRBJ1-1, with 7 nucleotides matching TRBD1. The CDR3 covers 15 residues. CDR1 SGHAT and CDR2 FQNNGV come from the germline V gene. Trimming cost V 1 base and J 4 bases; bases outside gene matches: 6. The CDR3 nucleotides read TGTGCCAGCAGCTTAGTAACAGGGGTTGGCACTGAAGCTTTCTTT. Its protein is CASSLVTGVGTEAFF.

The chain joins TRBV19 to TRBJ1-2; tentatively, D is TRBD1 (5 bases). The CDR3 has 15 residues. The germline V gene has CDR1 LNHDA and CDR2 SQIVND (reference sequence). V was trimmed by 5 bases and J by 5 bases, leaving 18 bases between them. The CDR3 DNA reads as TGTGCCAGTAGTCCATCGCAGGGAACCCCTTATGGCTACACCTTC. It translates to CASSPSQGTPYGYTF.

The chain joins TRBV11-2 to TRBJ1-2; no reliable D call. The V end lost 5 bases, the J end lost 2 bases, and 9 bases lay between the germline ends. This CDR3 has 13 residues. Germline V gene lookup returns CDR1 SGHAT and CDR2 FQNNGV. The CDR3 loop is CASSTDRNYGYTF. The CDR3 DNA follows: TGTGCCAGCAGCACAGACCGGAACTATGGCTACACCTTC.

The J gene is TRBJ2-2, the V gene TRBV5-8, with 7 bases aligning to TRBD1. This CDR3 region has 17 residues. CDR1 is SGHTS, CDR2 YDEGEE, per germline. V lost 6 bases and J lost 5; bases outside the gene matches: 16. The CDR3 protein is CASNSPPGTEITGELFF. The CDR3 nucleotides are TGTGCCAGCAACTCCCCACCCGGGACAGAGATAACCGGGGAGCTGTTTTTT. Full variable domain (outside the CDR3, taken from reference TRBV5-8 and TRBJ2-2): EAGVTQSPTHLIKTRGQQATLRCSPISGHTSVYWYQQALGLGLQFLLWYDEGEERNRGNFPPRFSGRQFPNYSSELNVNALELEDSALYLCASNSPPGTEITGELFFGEGSRLTVL.

The chain carries TRBV29-1 and TRBJ1-2, with D perhaps TRBD1 (5 bases). V lost 5 bases, J lost 4 bases, and 14 bases lay in between. Germline lookup yields CDR1 SQVTM and CDR2 ANQGSEA. This CDR3 region has 13 residues. This CDR3 reads CSVPSGQGYGYTF. As DNA, the CDR3 is TGCAGCGTTCCTTCAGGGCAGGGCTATGGCTACACCTTC.

V is TRBV24-1 and J is TRBJ1-5; D possibly corresponds to TRBD1 (5 bases). The CDR3 has 14 amino acids. Germline values: CDR1 KGHDR, CDR2 SFDVKD. V dropped 3 bases and J dropped 2 bases, with 7 bases sitting between them. The CDR3 DNA follows: TGTGCCACCAGTGATGGGGCGGGCAATCAGCCCCAGCATTTT. This sequence encodes CATSDGAGNQPQHF.

The chain is built from TRBV7-2 and TRBJ2-1, with 7 bases lining up with TRBD1. J gave up 4 bases and V 4 bases, and 7 bases lay outside the gene matches. The germline V gene encodes CDR1 SGHTA and CDR2 FQGNSA. The CDR3 is 15 residues long. The CDR3 sequence: CASSSQDRVYNEQFF. Written as DNA, the CDR3 is TGTGCCAGCAGCTCCCAAGACAGGGTGTACAATGAGCAGTTCTTC. Drawing the rest from reference TRBV7-2 and TRBJ2-1, the complete variable domain is GAGVSQSPSNKVTEKGKDVELRCDPISGHTALYWYRQSLGQGLEFLIYFQGNSAPDKSGLPSDRFSAERTGGSVSTLTIQRTQQEDSAVYLCASSSQDRVYNEQFFGPGTRLTVL.

The V gene is TRBV7-9, the J gene TRBJ2-3; 9 bases are a match to TRBD2. Germline CDR1 is SEHNR and CDR2 is FQNEAQ (reference sequence). The V and J ends lost 1 base and 0 bases, in that order; junction bases with no gene match: 5. The CDR3 spans 17 residues. CDR3 region: CASSLDLAGDSTDTQYF. In nucleotides, the CDR3 is TGTGCCAGCAGCTTAGATTTAGCGGGGGATAGCACAGATACGCAGTATTTT.

This clone has only a few counts. The chain uses TRBV12-5 and TRBJ2-1, with 11 bases aligning to TRBD2. This CDR3 is built from 17 residues. CDR1 and CDR2 (germline): LGHNT, FRNRAP. Trimming took 5 bases from V and 10 from J; bases not matched to a gene: 16. CDR3: CASGPASLAGVRQEQFF. The CDR3 coding sequence is TGTGCTAGTGGTCCCGCCTCACTAGCGGGAGTCAGGCAAGAGCAGTTCTTC.

The chain carries TRBV19 and TRBJ1-5, with D unresolved. Germline V lookup: CDR1 LNHDA, CDR2 SQIVND (reference sequence). Trimming left V 5 bases short and J 5 bases short, with 7 bases between. This CDR3 spans 12 amino acids. The CDR3 here is CASSAVYQPQHF. As DNA, the CDR3 is TGTGCCAGTAGTGCGGTTTATCAGCCCCAGCATTTT. The full variable domain, with the rest looked up from reference TRBV19 and TRBJ1-5, is DGGITQSPKYLFRKEGQNVTLSCEQNLNHDAMYWYRQDPGQGLRLIYYSQIVNDFQKGDIAEGYSVSREKKESFPLTVTSAQKNPTAFYLCASSAVYQPQHFGDGTRLSIL.

V is TRBV5-1 and J is TRBJ2-2, with TRBD1 identical over 10 bases. The length of the CDR3 is 16 residues. J gave up 3 bases and V 0 bases, and 2 bases lay outside the gene matches. From germline, CDR1 is SGHRS and CDR2 YFSETQ. CDR3 coding DNA: TGCGCCAGCAGCTTGGGGACAGGGGGACACACCGGGGAGCTGTTTTTT. It specifies CASSLGTGGHTGELFF.